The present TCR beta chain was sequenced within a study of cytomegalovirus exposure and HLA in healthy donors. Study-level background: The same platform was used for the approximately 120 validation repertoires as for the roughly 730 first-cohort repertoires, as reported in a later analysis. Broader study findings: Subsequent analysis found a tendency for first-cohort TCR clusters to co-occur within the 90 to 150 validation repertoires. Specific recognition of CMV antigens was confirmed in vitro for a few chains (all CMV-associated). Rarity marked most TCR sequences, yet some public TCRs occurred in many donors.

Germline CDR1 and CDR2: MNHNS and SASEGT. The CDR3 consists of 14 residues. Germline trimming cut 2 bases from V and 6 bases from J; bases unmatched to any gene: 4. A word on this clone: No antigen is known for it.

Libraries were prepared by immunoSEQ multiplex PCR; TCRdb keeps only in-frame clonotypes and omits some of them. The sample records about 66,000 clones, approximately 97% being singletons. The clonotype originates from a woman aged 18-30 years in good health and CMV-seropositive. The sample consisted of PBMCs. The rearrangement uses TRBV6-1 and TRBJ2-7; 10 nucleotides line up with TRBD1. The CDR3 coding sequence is TGTGCCAGCAGTGAATGGGACAGGGGTTCCGAGCAGTACTTC. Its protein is CASSEWDRGSEQYF.